The 6 T cell receptor beta chains below were found in one sample sequenced in a study of OX40 agonist ivuxolimab in advanced cancers. Profiling relied on immunoSEQ multiplex PCR, and the TCRdb table lists in-frame clones only, not all of them. The sample carries 70,000 to 95,000 clones, roughly 93% recorded once. The starting material was CD4+ or CD8+ T cells sorted from blood, obtained in a trial of the OX40 agonist ivuxolimab. All receptors come from an adult with an advanced solid tumor such as melanoma, head and neck, liver or kidney cancer.

V is TRBV28 and J is TRBJ1-4; no firm D call. Trimming removed 5 bases from V and 6 bases from J, with 13 bases in between. Germline-derived CDR1 and CDR2 are MDHEN and SYDVKM. The CDR3 has 14 residues. CDR3 coding DNA: TGTGCCAGCAGTCCCCCCCCCGGGGATGAAAAACTGTTTTTT. Its translation is CASSPPPGDEKLFF.

This chain links TRBV28 with TRBJ2-7; D gene ambiguous. The V end lost 5 bases, the J end lost 5 bases, and 10 bases lay between the germline ends. This CDR3 is 12 amino acids long. CDR1 is MDHEN and CDR2 is SYDVKM in the germline V gene. CDR3 nucleotide sequence: TGTGCCAGCAGTGCCCGCAACGACGAGCAGTACTTC. It translates to CASSARNDEQYF.

This chain links TRBV27 with TRBJ1-4; 9 bases line up with TRBD1. Germline CDR1 MNHEY, CDR2 SMNVEV (reference sequence). Trimming at V came to 2 bases and at J to 8 bases, leaving 6 bases not matched to a gene. CDR3 length: 15 residues. Here the CDR3 reads CASSLLQGAEEKLFF. The CDR3 bases are TGTGCCAGCAGTTTACTACAGGGGGCGGAGGAAAAACTGTTTTTT. The variable domain in full, with the rest retrieved from reference TRBV27 and TRBJ1-4, is EAQVTQNPRYLITVTGKKLTVTCSQNMNHEYMSWYRQDPGLGLRQIYYSMNVEVTDKGDVPEGYKVSRKEKRNFPLILESPSPNQTSLYFCASSLLQGAEEKLFFGSGTQLSVL.

Regarding this clone: Other DNA sequences from this sample encode an identical CDR3 as well. This sequence joins TRBV18 and TRBJ2-1; TRBD2 matches 7 bases. Germline CDR1 and CDR2: KGHSH and LQKENI. V lost 3 bases, J lost 8 bases, and 1 base stayed unmatched. This CDR3 has 12 residues. CDR3 DNA sequence: TGTGCCAGCTCACCTCGGGGGGATGAGCAGTTCTTC. Translated: CASSPRGDEQFF.

This rearrangement joins TRBV30 to TRBJ2-1; D possibly corresponds to TRBD1 (6 bases). The V gene lost 5 bases and the J gene lost 5 bases, with 22 bases spanning the gap. The CDR3 extends over 16 amino acids. CDR1 is GTSNPN, CDR2 SVGIG, per germline (reference sequence). CDR3 sequence: CAWRKQGPPGDNEQFF. CDR3 DNA sequence: TGTGCCTGGCGTAAGCAGGGGCCCCCCGGGGACAATGAGCAGTTCTTC.

This clone has only one observation. This chain joins TRBV7-2 and TRBJ2-1; TRBD1 matches at 8 bases. CDR1 is SGHTA and CDR2 is FQGNSA in the germline V gene. Trimming cost V 3 bases and J 3 bases; bases outside gene matches: 1. The CDR3 consists of 14 residues. This CDR3 reads CASSFGQGYNEQFF. The CDR3 nucleotides read TGTGCCAGCAGCTTCGGACAGGGCTACAATGAGCAGTTCTTC.